Each of the 24 T cell receptor beta chains below was sequenced from the same sample in a study of T cells in Graves' hyperthyroidism and ophthalmopathy. RNA transcripts provided the source from which TCR beta CDR3 regions were amplified. The HTBI set primed first-round TCR CDR3 RT-PCR. TCRdb passed the multiplex PCR reads through MiXCR, listing each CDR3 protein once. The sample records about 640,000 distinct CDR3 sequences, roughly 45% being singletons. The sequenced sample was peripheral blood or thyroid tissue (not recorded which). The receptors here all came from an adult man with Graves' disease, either hyperthyroidism or ophthalmopathy (not recorded which).

To note about this clonotype: One junction end does not reproduce the germline sequence, and a read error may be involved. This chain uses TRBV10-2 with TRBJ1-1; TRBD1 aligns across 8 bases. CDR3 length: 15 residues. Germline V CDR1 and CDR2: WSHSY, SAAADI. CDR3 region: CATSDRGSQNTEAFF. CDR3 sequence (DNA): TGTGCCACTTCCGACAGGGGATCCCAGAACACTGAAGCTTTCTTT.

This clonotype was seen a single time. The chain joins TRBV29-1 to TRBJ1-2; D is unclear. V lost 6 bases to trimming and J lost 6 bases, with 14 bases between them. Germline lookup yields CDR1 SQVTM and CDR2 ANQGSEA. The CDR3 length is 12 residues. CDR3 loop: CSVISLWNGYTF. CDR3 sequence (DNA): TGCAGCGTAATCTCCCTTTGGAATGGCTACACCTTC. The full variable domain, in which reference TRBV29-1 and TRBJ1-2 provide the parts outside the CDR3, is SAVISQKPSRDICQRGTSLTIQCQVDSQVTMMFWYRQQPGQSLTLIATANQGSEATYESGFVIDKFPISRPNLTFSTLTVSNMSPEDSSIYLCSVISLWNGYTFGSGTRLTVV.

This clonotype was seen at least ten times. This rearrangement joins TRBV20-1 to TRBJ2-7; no definite D call. V was pared by 1 base and J by 2 bases, with 9 bases between. Germline V gene sequence: CDR1 DFQATT, CDR2 SNEGSKA (reference sequence). The CDR3 has 13 amino acids. This chain's CDR3 is CSARGGQTYEQYF. In DNA form, the CDR3 reads TGCAGTGCTAGAGGTGGCCAGACCTACGAGCAGTACTTC.

A few counts support this clonotype. The CDR3 DNA follows: TGCGCCAGCAGCTTGGCCCCAGGGGGGACTGAAGCTTTCTTT. Its protein product is CASSLAPGGTEAFF. The chain uses TRBV5-1 and TRBJ1-1; 7 bases fit TRBD1. The CDR3 is 14 residues long. Germline CDR1 reads SGHRS; CDR2 reads YFSETQ. V lost 0 bases, J lost 5 bases, and 4 bases stayed unmatched.

The chain employs TRBV20-1 and TRBJ1-2; TRBD1 matches at 9 bases. Losses at the gene ends were 3 bases for V and 7 bases for J; bases not matched to a gene: 9. The CDR3 is 14 residues long. The germline V gene has CDR1 DFQATT and CDR2 SNEGSKA (reference sequence). The CDR3 protein is CSARTLQGASGYTF. In nucleotides, the CDR3 is TGCAGTGCTAGGACCCTACAGGGGGCTAGTGGCTACACCTTC.

A note on this clonotype: The junction differs from germline at one of its ends, possibly a read error. The chain carries TRBV10-1 and TRBJ1-5; tentatively, D is TRBD1 (6 bases). This CDR3 is built from 17 residues. Germline V CDR1 and CDR2: WNHNN, SYGVQD (reference sequence). CDR3 sequence: CASSEGPGGLGNQPQHF. The CDR3, as DNA: TGTGCCAGCAGTGAGGGACCCGGGGGCCTGGGCAATCAGCCCCAGCATTTT.

This clonotype was observed once. This may arise from a read error, as a much more abundant clone is one base away. J is TRBJ1-1 and V is TRBV7-9; D ambiguous. This CDR3 contains 13 residues. The germline V gene encodes CDR1 SEHNR and CDR2 FQNEAQ (reference sequence). Trimming took off 6 bases at V and 0 bases at J, with 8 bases between the two ends. The CDR3 loop reads CASSNPVNTEAFF. The CDR3 bases are TGTGCCAGCAGTAACCCAGTGAACACTGAAGCTTTCTTT.

There are many counts of this clonotype. The J gene is TRBJ1-1, the V gene TRBV10-2; 7 nucleotides agree with TRBD1. With V trimmed by 4 bases and J by 1 base, 6 bases remained unmatched. Germline CDR1 WSHSY, CDR2 SAAADI. The CDR3 sequence is 15 residues long. DNA for the CDR3: TGCGCCAGCAGTGTCTGGGGACAGAAGAACACTGAAGCTTTCTTT. The encoded protein is CASSVWGQKNTEAFF.

The gene calls are TRBV7-2 and TRBJ2-2, with TRBD2 matching over 7 bases. Germline loops: CDR1 SGHTA, CDR2 FQGNSA. V shed 1 base, J shed 5 bases, and the junction held 7 bases outside the gene matches. The CDR3 sequence is 16 residues long. The CDR3 DNA sequence: TGTGCCAGCAGCTTAGGGGGCGGGAGTGGAACCGGGGAGCTGTTTTTT. Amino acids: CASSLGGGSGTGELFF. Combining the CDR3 with reference TRBV7-2 and TRBJ2-2 gives the whole variable domain GAGVSQSPSNKVTEKGKDVELRCDPISGHTALYWYRQSLGQGLEFLIYFQGNSAPDKSGLPSDRFSAERTGGSVSTLTIQRTQQEDSAVYLCASSLGGGSGTGELFFGEGSRLTVL.

The chain links TRBV29-1 to TRBJ1-2; D is possibly TRBD1 (5 bases). Germline V gene sequence: CDR1 SQVTM, CDR2 ANQGSEA. V was pared by 4 bases and J by 7 bases, with 13 bases between. The CDR3 totals 12 residues. The CDR3 region is CSVAVGVSGYTF. Written as DNA, the CDR3 is TGCAGCGTTGCGGTAGGGGTCAGTGGCTACACCTTC. Looking up the rest from reference TRBV29-1 and TRBJ1-2 gives the full variable domain: SAVISQKPSRDICQRGTSLTIQCQVDSQVTMMFWYRQQPGQSLTLIATANQGSEATYESGFVIDKFPISRPNLTFSTLTVSNMSPEDSSIYLCSVAVGVSGYTFGSGTRLTVV.

This clonotype was seen a few times. J is TRBJ1-3 and V is TRBV7-9; the D is unclear. The V gene's germline CDR1 is SEHNR and CDR2 FQNEAQ (reference sequence). Trimming left V 7 bases short and J 7 bases short, with 29 bases between. The CDR3 spans 18 residues. The CDR3 protein is CASTPEPGVTVSVNTIYF. DNA of the CDR3: TGTGCCAGCACCCCCGAACCGGGAGTAACTGTCTCTGTGAACACCATATATTTT.

This clonotype occurred many times. The chain couples TRBV24-1 to TRBJ1-1; D gene unclear. This CDR3 region has 13 residues. V gave up 3 bases and J gave up 3 bases, with 7 bases separating them. Looked up from germline, CDR1 is KGHDR and CDR2 is SFDVKD. CDR3 DNA sequence: TGTGCCACCAGTGATAGTTGGGACACTGAAGCTTTCTTT. This codes for CATSDSWDTEAFF.

Regarding this clonotype: A much more abundant neighbour one base away suggests this may be a read error. The V gene is TRBV7-2, the J gene TRBJ1-6; D unclear. In germline, CDR1 is SGHTA, CDR2 FQGNSA. This CDR3 is 14 amino acids long. The CDR3 sequence: CAGSSTVHNSPLHF. The CDR3, as DNA: TGTGCCGGCAGCTCGACGGTCCATAATTCACCCCTCCACTTT.

The chain employs TRBV9 and TRBJ1-1; D gene unclear. Trimming left V 0 bases short and J 0 bases short, with 12 bases between. Germline V lookup: CDR1 SGDLS, CDR2 YYNGEE. The CDR3 extends over 16 amino acids. DNA for the CDR3: TGTGCCAGCAGCGTAGGGGCGACGGTGATGAACACTGAAGCTTTCTTT. This encodes CASSVGATVMNTEAFF.

For this clonotype: Germline and junction disagree at one end, which may indicate a read error. The chain links TRBV7-3 to TRBJ1-5, with D hard to call. The CDR3 has 15 residues. Germline values: CDR1 SGHTA, CDR2 FQGTGA. CDR3 DNA sequence: TGCGCCAGCAGCCAAAGAACACAGTCGAATCAGCCCCAGCTTTTT. This sequence encodes CASSQRTQSNQPQLF. The whole variable domain, filled in from reference TRBV7-3 and TRBJ1-5, reads GAGVSQTPSNKVTEKGKYVELRCDPISGHTALYWYRQSLGQGPEFLIYFQGTGAADDSGLPNDRFFAVRPEGSVSTLKIQRTERGDSAVYLCASSQRTQSNQPQLFGDGTRLSIL.

This clonotype has just a few counts. This chain connects TRBV10-2 to TRBJ1-1; a possible D gene is TRBD1 (5 bases). The CDR3 runs 15 residues. The germline CDR1 and CDR2 sequences are WSHSY and SAAADI. The V gene lost 5 bases and the J gene lost 8 bases, with 21 bases spanning the gap. CDR3 residues: CASSPRSGGAREAFF. The DNA for the CDR3 is TGCGCCAGCAGTCCCCGATCAGGCGGGGCGCGCGAAGCTTTCTTT.

There are many counts of this clonotype. This sequence joins TRBV4-1 and TRBJ1-1; D remains unclear. The V end lost 3 bases, the J end lost 3 bases, and 2 bases lay between the germline ends. Germline V CDR1 and CDR2: MGHRA, YSYEKL. The CDR3 sequence is 11 residues long. The CDR3 nucleotides are TGCGCCAGCAGCCATTACACTGAAGCTTTCTTT. This encodes CASSHYTEAFF.

The chain is built from TRBV6-2 or TRBV6-3 and TRBJ2-7; 10 bases agree with TRBD1. V was pared by 5 bases and J by 2 bases, with 6 bases of the junction left unmatched. Germline-derived CDR1 and CDR2 are MNHEY and SVGEGT. The CDR3 extends over 15 amino acids. The CDR3 loop reads CASSGTDRGTYEQYF. The CDR3 bases are TGTGCCAGCAGTGGCACGGACAGGGGGACCTACGAGCAGTACTTC.

This clonotype was counted only a few times. This chain connects TRBV2 to TRBJ2-7; possibly TRBD1 for D (6 bases). Trimming cost V 5 bases and J 2 bases, with 13 bases left between them. The germline CDR1 and CDR2 sequences are SNHLY and FYNNEI. The CDR3 runs to 14 residues. CDR3 in amino acids: CASSSRTDTYEQYF. The DNA for the CDR3 is TGTGCCAGCAGTTCCCGGACAGACACCTACGAGCAGTACTTC.

This clonotype showed up many times. This chain links TRBV6-1 with TRBJ2-7, with D unresolved. Trimming shortened V by 6 bases and J by 2 bases, and 2 bases separated the two germline ends. Per the germline V gene, CDR1 is MNHNS and CDR2 is SASEGT. The CDR3 has 10 amino acids. The CDR3 DNA is TGTGCCAGCAGAGCCTACGAGCAGTACTTC. Translated, it gives CASRAYEQYF.

V is TRBV5-8 and J is TRBJ1-5; D uncertain. The germline V and J ends were trimmed by 4 bases and 7 bases, with 12 bases remaining between them. Germline V gene data show CDR1 as SGHTS and CDR2 as YDEGEE. The CDR3 runs 13 residues. CDR3 in amino acids: CASSTLAGQPQHF. Written as DNA, the CDR3 is TGTGCCAGCAGCACTTTGGCGGGGCAGCCCCAGCATTTT.

The V call is TRBV25-1, the J call TRBJ1-5, with 10 bases lining up with TRBD1. This CDR3 is 15 amino acids long. V lost 6 bases, J lost 0 bases, and 2 bases stayed unmatched. Germline CDR1 is MGHDK and CDR2 is SYGVNS. The CDR3 region is CASRGQGYSNQPQHF. As DNA, the CDR3 is TGTGCCAGCAGGGGACAGGGGTATAGCAATCAGCCCCAGCATTTT.

In this sample, this clonotype turned up many times. This chain connects TRBV19 to TRBJ1-2, with 7 bases lining up with TRBD1. The CDR3 has 14 residues. V lost 3 bases and J lost 2; bases outside the gene matches: 3. The germline V gene encodes CDR1 LNHDA and CDR2 SQIVND (reference sequence). The CDR3 protein is CASSIPQGNYGYTF. The DNA of the CDR3 is TGTGCCAGTAGTATCCCACAGGGGAACTATGGCTACACCTTC. Drawing the rest from reference TRBV19 and TRBJ1-2, the complete variable domain is DGGITQSPKYLFRKEGQNVTLSCEQNLNHDAMYWYRQDPGQGLRLIYYSQIVNDFQKGDIAEGYSVSREKKESFPLTVTSAQKNPTAFYLCASSIPQGNYGYTFGSGTRLTVV.

The chain is built from TRBV12-3 or TRBV12-4 and TRBJ1-1, with D unclear. Trimming left V 8 bases short and J 1 base short, with 20 bases between. CDR3 length: 16 amino acids. The CDR3: CASLLGTLIPNTEAFF. The CDR3 DNA follows: TGTGCCAGCCTCTTGGGCACCCTGATACCGAACACTGAAGCTTTCTTT.